Each of the 23 T cell receptor beta chains below was sequenced from the same sample in a study of blood T cell repertoires in COVID-19. The assay was immunoSEQ multiplex PCR, and TCRdb's table has in-frame clones only and misses some. The sample lists approximately 240,000 clones, less than 90% occurring once. The sample taken for sequencing was peripheral blood. The receptors here all came from a woman aged 55-70 years who had recovered from COVID-19.

This clone has a single count. The CDR3 DNA reads TGTGCCAGCAGCCCGGGTGGCCATAGCAATCAGCCCCAGCATTTT. Encoded protein: CASSPGGHSNQPQHF. The rearrangement links TRBV14 to TRBJ1-5, with D uncertain. The CDR3 is made up of 15 amino acids. Trimming pared 4 bases from V and 0 bases from J, leaving 10 bases between. The germline V gene has CDR1 SGHDN and CDR2 FVKESK.

The chain is built from TRBV24-1 and TRBJ1-2, with unresolved D. The CDR3 sequence is 10 residues long. Germline CDR1 is KGHDR and CDR2 is SFDVKD. Trimming took off 12 bases at V and 4 bases at J, with 8 bases between the two ends. This chain's CDR3 is CAPSGYGYTF. The CDR3 region has the DNA TGTGCCCCCTCGGGCTATGGCTACACCTTC.

The gene calls are TRBV11-1 and TRBJ2-7; a possible D gene is TRBD2 (6 bases). This CDR3 contains 14 residues. The germline CDR1 and CDR2 sequences are SGHAT and FQDESV (reference sequence). The V end was cut by 5 bases, the J end by 4 bases, with 15 bases between. CDR3 sequence reads: CASSPRAAGYEQYF. In DNA, the CDR3 is TGTGCCAGCAGCCCACGGGCCGCGGGGTACGAGCAGTACTTC.

V gene TRBV5-4 combines with J gene TRBJ2-1; no firm D call. Trimming pared 0 bases from V and 15 bases from J, leaving 19 bases between. This CDR3 contains 14 residues. CDR1 and CDR2 (germline): SGHNT, YYREEE (reference sequence). CDR3 nucleotide sequence: TGTGCCAGCAGCTTGGCCCCCCTTGATGAGCCCGTGTTCTTC. It specifies CASSLAPLDEPVFF.

The chain uses TRBV5-1 and TRBJ1-6; 12 bases are shared with TRBD1. The CDR3 is made up of 18 amino acids. Looked up from germline, CDR1 is SGHRS and CDR2 is YFSETQ. V shed 4 bases, J shed 5 bases, and the junction held 10 bases outside the gene matches. CDR3: CASSRGTGGFGNNSPLHF. DNA for the CDR3: TGCGCCAGCAGCAGGGGGACAGGGGGCTTTGGTAATAATTCACCCCTCCACTTT.

The chain links TRBV11-2 to TRBJ2-7, with D perhaps TRBD1 (5 bases). Germline assignment: CDR1 SGHAT and CDR2 FQNNGV. Between the trimmed V and J ends, which lost 5 bases and 2 bases, there was a span of 7 bases. This CDR3 is 12 amino acids long. The chain's CDR3 is CASSRGTYEQYF. CDR3 DNA sequence: TGTGCCAGCAGCAGGGGAACCTACGAGCAGTACTTC.

The rearrangement links TRBV27 to TRBJ2-2; D is perhaps TRBD2 (6 bases). V lost 7 bases and J 2 bases, leaving 11 bases between the germline ends. Germline CDR1 and CDR2: MNHEY and SMNVEV (reference sequence). This CDR3 is built from 14 residues. Here the CDR3 reads CASKRGVNTGELFF. The CDR3 DNA reads as TGTGCCAGCAAGCGCGGGGTTAACACCGGGGAGCTGTTTTTT.

The chain recombines TRBV5-6 with TRBJ2-7; D unresolved. The length of the CDR3 is 13 residues. Germline CDR1 SGHDT, CDR2 YYEEEE. V was clipped by 7 bases and J by 3 bases, with 14 bases between them. The CDR3 is CASRNAASYEQYF. CDR3 coding DNA: TGTGCCAGCCGCAATGCGGCCAGCTACGAGCAGTACTTC.

This chain connects TRBV18 to TRBJ2-6; 8 bases agree with TRBD1. The ends lost 0 bases at V and 0 bases at J; junction bases unmatched: 7. Germline loops: CDR1 KGHSH, CDR2 LQKENI. The CDR3 extends over 19 amino acids. In nucleotides, the CDR3 is TGTGCCAGCTCACCACCGTTGCAGGGGGCGAGCTCTGGGGCCAACGTCCTGACTTTC. This translates into CASSPPLQGASSGANVLTF.

The rearrangement joins TRBV6-4 to TRBJ2-2; 11 positions match TRBD1. CDR3 size: 16 residues. Germline V CDR1 and CDR2: MRHNA, SNTAGT. The J segment lost 7 bases and the V segment lost 7 bases, leaving 11 bases of the junction unmatched. The CDR3 sequence is CASIPSGTGGGGELFF. As DNA, the CDR3 is TGTGCCAGCATTCCATCCGGGACAGGGGGGGGCGGGGAGCTGTTTTTT.

This clone is a singleton in its sample. Other DNA variants within this sample encode the same CDR3. This chain uses TRBV5-1 with TRBJ1-3; D is unclear. The V end was cut by 0 bases, the J end by 0 bases, with 4 bases between. This CDR3 has 14 amino acids. CDR1 and CDR2 (germline): SGHRS, YFSETQ. CDR3 in amino acids: CASSLDSSGNTIYF. As DNA, the CDR3 is TGCGCCAGCAGCTTGGATAGCTCTGGAAACACCATATATTTT. The full variable domain, in which reference TRBV5-1 and TRBJ1-3 provide the parts outside the CDR3, is KAGVTQTPRYLIKTRGQQVTLSCSPISGHRSVSWYQQTPGQGLQFLFEYFSETQRNKGNFPGRFSGRQFSNSRSEMNVSTLELGDSALYLCASSLDSSGNTIYFGEGSWLTVV.

V is TRBV13 and J is TRBJ1-4, with TRBD1 identical over 8 bases. This CDR3 contains 16 residues. V was clipped by 3 bases and J by 8 bases; unmatched bases: 11. Per the germline V gene, CDR1 is PRHDT and CDR2 is FYEKMQ (reference sequence). The CDR3 nucleotides read TGTGCCAGCAGCTTGGCGGCCGACAGGGGAGGGGAAAAACTGTTTTTT. Translating it yields CASSLAADRGGEKLFF.

V is TRBV27 and J is TRBJ1-2, with a possible D match to TRBD1 (5 bases). The CDR3 is made up of 13 amino acids. V dropped 6 bases and J dropped 8 bases, with 16 bases sitting between them. Germline lookup yields CDR1 MNHEY and CDR2 SMNVEV (reference sequence). This CDR3 reads CASRDPGLRGYTF. For the CDR3, the DNA is TGTGCCAGCAGAGATCCAGGGTTAAGAGGCTACACCTTC.

The chain joins TRBV19 to TRBJ1-3; maybe TRBD1 (6 bases). The CDR3 has 16 amino acids. Trimming took 5 bases from V and 1 from J, leaving 15 bases between them. CDR1 LNHDA and CDR2 SQIVND come from the germline V gene (reference sequence). DNA of the CDR3: TGTGCCAGTAGTCCCTACTCGACAGGATCTGGAAACACCATATATTTT. Translated, it gives CASSPYSTGSGNTIYF.

This chain joins TRBV15 and TRBJ2-7, with D possibly matching TRBD2 (5 bases). CDR3 length: 12 residues. Germline values: CDR1 LNHNV, CDR2 YYDKDF (reference sequence). Trimming pared 0 bases from V and 7 bases from J, leaving 7 bases between. The CDR3 protein is CATSRDRGEQYF. Written as DNA, the CDR3 is TGTGCCACCAGCAGAGATCGCGGGGAGCAGTACTTC.

The chain joins TRBV14 to TRBJ2-1; tentatively, D is TRBD1 (6 bases). The CDR3 extends over 16 amino acids. V was cut by 2 bases and J by 2 bases, with 13 bases left in between. CDR1 and CDR2 (germline): SGHDN, FVKESK. CDR3 DNA: TGTGCCAGCAGCCAACCGGGACACTTAACCTACAATGAGCAGTTCTTC. This translates into CASSQPGHLTYNEQFF.

The chain joins TRBV3-1 (or the pseudogene TRBV3-2) to TRBJ2-5; 10 nucleotides match TRBD2. The CDR3 spans 16 residues. Looked up from germline, CDR1 is LGHDT and CDR2 is YNNKEL (reference sequence). V lost 4 bases, J lost 5 bases, and 10 bases stayed unmatched. CDR3 loop: CASSLKAGGPVETQYF. The CDR3 DNA is TGTGCCAGCAGCCTAAAAGCGGGGGGGCCAGTCGAGACCCAGTACTTC.

This clone occurred a few times. The gene calls are TRBV5-4 and TRBJ1-6, with 9 bases that match TRBD1. V was pared by 4 bases and J by 8 bases, with 4 bases of the junction left unmatched. The V gene's germline CDR1 is SGHNT and CDR2 YYREEE (reference sequence). This CDR3 is built from 14 residues. The CDR3 here is CASSQDRGYSPLHF. CDR3 nucleotide sequence: TGTGCCAGCAGCCAAGACAGGGGGTATTCACCCCTCCACTTT.

This chain links TRBV5-4 with TRBJ2-1; 8 bases are a match to TRBD1. This CDR3 is built from 14 residues. V shed 3 bases and J 7 bases; nucleotides not matched to a gene: 6. Per germline, CDR1 SGHNT and CDR2 YYREEE (reference sequence). The chain's CDR3 is CASSSDRGGNEQFF. CDR3 DNA sequence: TGTGCCAGCAGCTCTGACAGGGGAGGAAATGAGCAGTTCTTC.

The J gene is TRBJ2-7, the V gene TRBV6-5, with D possibly TRBD2 on 6 matching bases. The CDR3 has 16 amino acids. The V end was cut by 0 bases, the J end by 0 bases, with 12 bases between. CDR1 is MNHEY and CDR2 is SVGAGI in the germline V gene. CDR3 in amino acids: CASSYSGGAFSYEQYF. In nucleotides, the CDR3 is TGTGCCAGCAGTTACTCGGGGGGAGCCTTCTCCTACGAGCAGTACTTC.

The chain links TRBV5-1 to TRBJ1-1; no definite D call. V was cut by 4 bases and J by 3 bases, with 13 bases left in between. CDR1 SGHRS and CDR2 YFSETQ come from the germline V gene. This CDR3 is 14 amino acids long. CDR3: CASSPGREDTEAFF. CDR3 nucleotide sequence: TGCGCCAGCAGCCCGGGAAGGGAGGACACTGAAGCTTTCTTT.

The gene calls are TRBV14 and TRBJ1-1, with D unresolved. V was clipped by 1 base and J by 10 bases, with 13 bases between them. CDR1 SGHDN and CDR2 FVKESK come from the germline V gene. The CDR3 is 13 amino acids. CDR3 in DNA: TGTGCCAGCAGCCAAGCCAGAAACGGAGGAGCTTTCTTT. It specifies CASSQARNGGAFF.

The J gene is TRBJ2-7, the V gene TRBV19; D perhaps matches TRBD2 (6 bases). CDR1 is LNHDA and CDR2 is SQIVND in the germline V gene (reference sequence). V shed 7 bases and J shed 4 bases, with 11 bases lying between them. The CDR3 is 12 residues long. CDR3 DNA: TGTGCCAGTATAGGGGAGGATTACGAGCAGTACTTC. Translated: CASIGEDYEQYF.